The sequence of this T cell receptor beta chain was determined in a study of blood T cells in healthy people across ages. Turning to the study itself: The template switching approach captured approximately one barcoded beta molecule for every two T cells. Regarding the study as a whole: Per million T cells, TCR beta diversity dropped roughly linearly as age increased.

As regards this clonotype: Antigen: not known.

PCR was performed a second time for about 7 to 11 cycles using a sample-barcoded 5' primer and a J-beta primer mix. Each CDR3 protein is one row after TCRdb ran MiXCR on the 5' RACE reads. There are about 1,600,000 distinct CDR3 sequences in the sample; 42% occur only once, and around 8% lies in the top ten. CDR1 is SGDLS and CDR2 is YYNGEE in the germline V gene. The CDR3 length is 14 residues. V lost 2 bases and J 1 base, leaving 9 bases between the germline ends. Material for sequencing was blood. The rearrangement uses TRBV9 and TRBJ1-1; D is undetermined. The clonotype originates from a woman between 18 and 29 years old in good health. The DNA for the CDR3 is TGTGCCAGCAGCGTGATCGGGGAGAACACTGAAGCTTTCTTT. Its translation: CASSVIGENTEAFF.